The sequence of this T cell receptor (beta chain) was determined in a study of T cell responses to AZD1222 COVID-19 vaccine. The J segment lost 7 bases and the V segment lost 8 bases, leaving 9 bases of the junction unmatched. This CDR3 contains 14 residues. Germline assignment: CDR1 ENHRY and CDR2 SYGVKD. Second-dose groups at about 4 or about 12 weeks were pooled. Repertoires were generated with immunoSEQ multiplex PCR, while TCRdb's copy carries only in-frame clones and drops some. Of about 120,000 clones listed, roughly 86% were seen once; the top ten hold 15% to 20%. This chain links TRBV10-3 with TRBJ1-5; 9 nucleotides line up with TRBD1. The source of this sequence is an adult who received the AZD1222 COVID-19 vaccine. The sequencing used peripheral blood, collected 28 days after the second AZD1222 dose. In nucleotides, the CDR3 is TGTGCCATCGGAGGGACAGGGATTGGGCAGCCCCAGCATTTT. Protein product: CAIGGTGIGQPQHF.